This TCR beta chain was recorded in a study of cytotoxic CD8 clonotypes in ibrutinib-treated CLL (dated by TCRdb to the early 2020s). As for the study more broadly: In this cohort, approximately 14 patients were treatment-naive and 11 to 12 were relapsed/refractory, while roughly 17 had unmutated IGHV. Partial responses were observed in roughly 25 patients and complete responses in 2; after a median follow-up of around 64 months, remission was maintained in approximately 14 patients and progression was observed in approximately twelve. The response samples were drawn at a median of around eleven months into treatment, with a range of about 6 to 40 months. On average, each sample had some 250,000 productive templates and 96,000 or so productive rearrangements. Longitudinal samples were available for about 30% of the 86 trial participants. Cryopreserved peripheral blood mononuclear cells were obtained prior to treatment, at the time of response, and at either disease progression or sustained remission. Patients were still on ibrutinib when every remission and progressive disease sample was collected. Points the paper makes about the study in general: An increase in clonality was observed at ibrutinib response, with clonality remaining stable during sustained remission and falling back toward baseline at progression. Public clonotypes were rare and either shrank or stayed stable during treatment, and the rise in clonality at ibrutinib response reflected expansion of private clonotypes. Baseline clonality exceeded that of age-matched healthy donors and correlated strongly with circulating CD8+ T-cell counts. Lymph node repertoires were not examined, and the timing of sampling was not matched between patients in sustained remission and those whose disease progressed.

Concerning this clone: Its cognate antigen has yet to be identified. No base qualities exist here, and no much larger clone lies one base off it.

The time point tag for this specimen amounts to: about a year on ibrutinib. For TCR beta library preparation, about 2 micrograms of genomic DNA were isolated from cryopreserved PBMCs. Longitudinal blood samples from CLL patients on ibrutinib monotherapy were analyzed using high-throughput TCR beta sequencing. The patients were enrolled in a single-center, open-label phase 2 trial of ibrutinib monotherapy. Each clonotype received, on average, 10x coverage in deep resolution sequencing performed on a MiSeq, where the target depth lay between 1 in 1 million and 1 in 200,000 T cells. TCR beta libraries were generated with the immunoSEQ hsTCRB Kit. The study's own analysis went as follows. Data were analyzed with ImmunoSEQ Data Assistant and ImmunoSEQ Analyzer, with V, D and J genes assigned per IMGT definitions. Clonality, which ranges from 0 to 1, was calculated as one minus the normalized Shannon entropy of productive rearrangement frequencies. Only overrepresented clonotypes making up at least 0.05% of each patient's repertoire were included in the public clonotype analysis. Repertoires from approximately 13 age-matched healthy donors in immuneACCESS were used as clonality controls. Entries here come from immuneACCESS through TCRdb and include only in-frame sequences with V and J called. Some clones fail to appear in such tables; in the studies checked, an unresolved V gene covers under half of the shortfall, and the cause of the remainder is unknown. That table is the source of V, J and clone size, and D and trimming were worked out from the DNA. Present in this sample are roughly 17,000 clones, approximately 61% of which were seen just once. Of the sample, roughly 25% falls within the top ten clones.

CDR1 and CDR2, per the germline V gene, are SGDLS and YYNGEE. CDR3 length: 14 amino acids, cysteine to phenylalanine. Just CDR3 DNA is preserved here, 42 bases in frame from base 1. V is reduced by 4 bases and J by 7 bases, leaving a spacing of 15 bases between them. The clonotype originates from a human donor with chronic lymphocytic leukemia. Sequencing used PBMCs, obtained after 12 months of ibrutinib treatment. The chain is assembled from TRBV9 and TRBJ1-5, with no confident D gene call. The base sequence is TGTGCCAGCAGCACCAGACGTGAGGGACAGCCCCAGCATTTT. This codes for CASSTRREGQPQHF.